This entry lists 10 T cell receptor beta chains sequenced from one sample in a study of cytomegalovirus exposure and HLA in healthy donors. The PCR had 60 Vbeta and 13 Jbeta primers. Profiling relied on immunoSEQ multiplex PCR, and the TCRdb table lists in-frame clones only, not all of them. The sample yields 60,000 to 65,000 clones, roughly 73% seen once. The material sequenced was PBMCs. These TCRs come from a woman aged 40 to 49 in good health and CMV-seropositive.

The CDR3 DNA is TGTGCCTGGAGTTGGGGACAGGATCTAACCTACGAGCAGTACTTC. This encodes CAWSWGQDLTYEQYF. The chain carries TRBV30 and TRBJ2-7; 8 nucleotides line up with TRBD1. The CDR3 is 15 residues long. Germline V gene lookup returns CDR1 GTSNPN and CDR2 SVGIG (reference sequence). V lost 2 bases and J lost 2; bases outside the gene matches: 8.

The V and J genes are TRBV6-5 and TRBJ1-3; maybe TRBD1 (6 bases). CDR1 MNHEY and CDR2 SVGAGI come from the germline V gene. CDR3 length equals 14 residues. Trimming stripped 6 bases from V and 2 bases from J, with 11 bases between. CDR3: CASRKEGAGNTIYF. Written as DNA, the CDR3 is TGTGCCAGCAGAAAAGAGGGGGCTGGAAACACCATATATTTT.

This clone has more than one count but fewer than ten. The DNA for the CDR3 is TGTGCCAGCAGCTTCCGACAGGGAACTGAAGCTTTCTTT. This gives the protein CASSFRQGTEAFF. V usage is TRBV7-6 and J usage is TRBJ1-1; 7 nucleotides align to TRBD1. The CDR3 runs to 13 residues. The V gene's germline CDR1 is SGHVS and CDR2 FNYEAQ. Losses at the gene ends were 3 bases for V and 5 bases for J; bases not matched to a gene: 3.

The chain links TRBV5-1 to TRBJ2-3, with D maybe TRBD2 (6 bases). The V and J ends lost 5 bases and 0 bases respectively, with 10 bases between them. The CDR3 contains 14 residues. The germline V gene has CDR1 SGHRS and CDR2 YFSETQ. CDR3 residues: CASSPGTSTDTQYF. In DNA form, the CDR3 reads TGCGCCAGCAGTCCGGGGACTAGCACAGATACGCAGTATTTT.

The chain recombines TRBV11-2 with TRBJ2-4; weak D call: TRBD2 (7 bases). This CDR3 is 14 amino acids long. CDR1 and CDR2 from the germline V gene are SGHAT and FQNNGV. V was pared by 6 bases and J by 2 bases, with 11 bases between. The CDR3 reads CASSLGGPKNIQYF. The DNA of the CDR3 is TGTGCCAGCAGTCTCGGGGGGCCCAAAAACATTCAGTACTTC.

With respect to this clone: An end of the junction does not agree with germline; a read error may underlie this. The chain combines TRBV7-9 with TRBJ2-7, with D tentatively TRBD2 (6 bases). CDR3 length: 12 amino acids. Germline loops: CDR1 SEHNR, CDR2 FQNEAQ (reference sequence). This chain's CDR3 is CSSSRAGYEQYF. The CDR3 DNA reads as TGTTCCAGCAGCCGAGCGGGCTACGAGCAGTACTTC.

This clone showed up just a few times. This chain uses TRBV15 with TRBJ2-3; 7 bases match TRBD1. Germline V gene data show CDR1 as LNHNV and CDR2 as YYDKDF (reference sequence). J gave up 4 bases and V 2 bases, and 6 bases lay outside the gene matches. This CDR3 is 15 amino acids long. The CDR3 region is CATSRRGGAADTQYF. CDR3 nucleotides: TGTGCCACCAGCAGACGAGGGGGCGCGGCAGATACGCAGTATTTT.

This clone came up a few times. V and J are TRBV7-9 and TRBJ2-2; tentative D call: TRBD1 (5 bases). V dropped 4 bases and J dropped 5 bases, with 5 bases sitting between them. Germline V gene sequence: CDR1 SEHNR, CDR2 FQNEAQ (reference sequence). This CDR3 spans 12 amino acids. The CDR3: CASSSGTGELFF. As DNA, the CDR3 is TGTGCCAGCAGCTCAGGGACCGGGGAGCTGTTTTTT.

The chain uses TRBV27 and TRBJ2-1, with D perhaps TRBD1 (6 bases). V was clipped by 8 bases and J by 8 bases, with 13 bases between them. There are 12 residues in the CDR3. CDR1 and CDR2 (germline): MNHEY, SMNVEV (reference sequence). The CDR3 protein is CASATGTDEQFF. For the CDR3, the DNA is TGTGCCAGCGCCACAGGGACGGATGAGCAGTTCTTC.

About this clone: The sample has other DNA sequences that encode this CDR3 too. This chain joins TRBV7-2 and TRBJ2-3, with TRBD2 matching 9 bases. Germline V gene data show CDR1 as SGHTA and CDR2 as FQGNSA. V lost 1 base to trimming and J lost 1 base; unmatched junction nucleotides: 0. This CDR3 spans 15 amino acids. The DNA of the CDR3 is TGTGCCAGCAGCTTAGTAGCGGGGGGCACAGATACGCAGTATTTT. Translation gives CASSLVAGGTDTQYF. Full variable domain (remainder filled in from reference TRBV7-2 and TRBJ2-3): GAGVSQSPSNKVTEKGKDVELRCDPISGHTALYWYRQSLGQGLEFLIYFQGNSAPDKSGLPSDRFSAERTGGSVSTLTIQRTQQEDSAVYLCASSLVAGGTDTQYFGPGTRLTVL.